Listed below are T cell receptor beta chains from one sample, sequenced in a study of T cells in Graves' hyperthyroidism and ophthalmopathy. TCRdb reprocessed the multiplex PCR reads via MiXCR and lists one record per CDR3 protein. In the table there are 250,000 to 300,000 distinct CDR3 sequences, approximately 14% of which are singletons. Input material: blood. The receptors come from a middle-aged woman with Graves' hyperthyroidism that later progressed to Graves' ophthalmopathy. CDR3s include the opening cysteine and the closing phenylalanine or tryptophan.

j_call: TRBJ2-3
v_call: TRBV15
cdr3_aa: CATSRDLGTSGTDTQYF

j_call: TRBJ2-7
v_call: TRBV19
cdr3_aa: CASSMGIGLAYEQYF

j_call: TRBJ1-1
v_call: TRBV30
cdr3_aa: CAWSVSWGLTKAFF

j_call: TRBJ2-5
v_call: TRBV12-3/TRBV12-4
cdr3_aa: CASSPSREGVETQYF

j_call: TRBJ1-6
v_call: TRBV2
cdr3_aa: CASSTGRGYSYNSPLHF

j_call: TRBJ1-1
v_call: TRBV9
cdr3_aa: CASSAQGTEAFF

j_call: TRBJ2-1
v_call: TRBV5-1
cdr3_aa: CASRLTSGIGNEQFF

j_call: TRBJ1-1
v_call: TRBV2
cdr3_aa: CASSGTGGLTEAFF

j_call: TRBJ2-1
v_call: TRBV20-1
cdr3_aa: CSARPNQWNEQFF

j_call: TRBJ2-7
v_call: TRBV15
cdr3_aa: CATSTGQGPLEQYF

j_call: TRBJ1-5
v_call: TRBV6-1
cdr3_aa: CASRPGQRYQPQHF